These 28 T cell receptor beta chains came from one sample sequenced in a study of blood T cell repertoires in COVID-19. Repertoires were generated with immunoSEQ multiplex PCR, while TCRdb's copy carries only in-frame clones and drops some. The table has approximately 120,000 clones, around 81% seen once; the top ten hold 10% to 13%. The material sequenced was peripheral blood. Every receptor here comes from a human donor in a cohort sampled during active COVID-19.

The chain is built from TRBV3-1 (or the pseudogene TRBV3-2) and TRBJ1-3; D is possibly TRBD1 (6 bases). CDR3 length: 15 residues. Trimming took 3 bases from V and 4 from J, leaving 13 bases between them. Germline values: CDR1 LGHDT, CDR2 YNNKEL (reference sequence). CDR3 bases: TGTGCCAGCAGCCACCAGGGGTCGCGAGGAAACACCATATATTTT. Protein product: CASSHQGSRGNTIYF.

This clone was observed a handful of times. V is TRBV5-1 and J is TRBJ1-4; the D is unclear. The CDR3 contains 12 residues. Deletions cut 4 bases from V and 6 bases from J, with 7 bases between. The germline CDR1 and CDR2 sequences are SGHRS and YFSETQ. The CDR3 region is CASSASDEKLFF. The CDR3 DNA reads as TGCGCCAGCAGCGCCTCGGATGAAAAACTGTTTTTT.

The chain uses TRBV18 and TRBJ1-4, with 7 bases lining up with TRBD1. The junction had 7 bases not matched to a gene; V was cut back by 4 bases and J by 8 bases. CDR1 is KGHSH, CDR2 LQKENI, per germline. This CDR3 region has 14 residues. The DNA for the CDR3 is TGTGCCAGCTCACTCCGACAGGGTTGGGAAAAACTGTTTTTT. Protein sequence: CASSLRQGWEKLFF.

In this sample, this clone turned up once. CDR3 sequence: CASSPIQGNNQPQHF. As DNA, the CDR3 is TGTGCCAGCAGCCCGATCCAGGGGAACAATCAGCCCCAGCATTTT. V usage is TRBV27 and J usage is TRBJ1-5, with D perhaps matching TRBD1 (6 bases). Germline CDR1 reads MNHEY; CDR2 reads SMNVEV (reference sequence). With 6 bases removed from V and 3 bases from J, the gap between germline ends came to 15 bases. This CDR3 has 15 amino acids.

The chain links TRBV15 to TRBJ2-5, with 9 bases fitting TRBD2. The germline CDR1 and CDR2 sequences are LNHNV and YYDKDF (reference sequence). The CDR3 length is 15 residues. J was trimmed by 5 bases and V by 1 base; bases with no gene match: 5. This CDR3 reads CATSRGAGGPETQYF. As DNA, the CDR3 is TGTGCCACCAGCAGAGGGGCGGGGGGGCCGGAGACCCAGTACTTC.

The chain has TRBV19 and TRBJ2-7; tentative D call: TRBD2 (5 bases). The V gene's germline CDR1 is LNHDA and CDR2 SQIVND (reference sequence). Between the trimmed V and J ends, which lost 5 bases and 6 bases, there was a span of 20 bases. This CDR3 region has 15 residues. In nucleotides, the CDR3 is TGTGCCAGTAGTGAGACCCTCCTCCCGGGATCCGAGCAGTACTTC. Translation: CASSETLLPGSEQYF.

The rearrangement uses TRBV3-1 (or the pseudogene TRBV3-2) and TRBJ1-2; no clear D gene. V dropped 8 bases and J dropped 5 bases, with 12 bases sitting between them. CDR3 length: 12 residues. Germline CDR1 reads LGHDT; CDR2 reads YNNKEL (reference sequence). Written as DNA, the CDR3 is TGTGCCAGCCGGGATGGGGTTTATGGCTACACCTTC. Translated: CASRDGVYGYTF.

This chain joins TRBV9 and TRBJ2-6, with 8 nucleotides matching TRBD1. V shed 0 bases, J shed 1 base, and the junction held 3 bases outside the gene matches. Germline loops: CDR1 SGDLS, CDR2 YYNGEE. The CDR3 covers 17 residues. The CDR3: CASSVGQGRSGANVLTF. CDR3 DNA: TGTGCCAGCAGCGTAGGACAGGGGAGATCTGGGGCCAACGTCCTGACTTTC. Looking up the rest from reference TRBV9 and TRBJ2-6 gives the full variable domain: DSGVTQTPKHLITATGQRVTLRCSPRSGDLSVYWYQQSLDQGLQFLIQYYNGEERAKGNILERFSAQQFPDLHSELNLSSLELGDSALYFCASSVGQGRSGANVLTFGAGSRLTVL.

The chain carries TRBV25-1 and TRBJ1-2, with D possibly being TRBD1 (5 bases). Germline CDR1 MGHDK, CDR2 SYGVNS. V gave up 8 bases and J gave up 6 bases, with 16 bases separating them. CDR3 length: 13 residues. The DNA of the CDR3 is TGTGCCAGCTCGGTCGGGCAGGGTCATGGCTACACCTTC. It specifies CASSVGQGHGYTF.

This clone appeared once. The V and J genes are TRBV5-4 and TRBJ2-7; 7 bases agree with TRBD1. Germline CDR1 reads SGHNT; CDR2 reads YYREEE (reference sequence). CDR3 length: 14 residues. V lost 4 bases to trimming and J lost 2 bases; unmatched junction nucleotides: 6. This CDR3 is CASSPGQATYEQYF. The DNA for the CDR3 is TGTGCCAGCAGCCCCGGACAGGCCACCTACGAGCAGTACTTC.

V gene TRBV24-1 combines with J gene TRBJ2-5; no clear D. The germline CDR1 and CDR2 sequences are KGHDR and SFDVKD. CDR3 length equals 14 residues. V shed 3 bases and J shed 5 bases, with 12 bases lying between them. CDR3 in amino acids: CATSDGVGVETQYF. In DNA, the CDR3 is TGTGCCACCAGTGATGGAGTCGGTGTGGAGACCCAGTACTTC.

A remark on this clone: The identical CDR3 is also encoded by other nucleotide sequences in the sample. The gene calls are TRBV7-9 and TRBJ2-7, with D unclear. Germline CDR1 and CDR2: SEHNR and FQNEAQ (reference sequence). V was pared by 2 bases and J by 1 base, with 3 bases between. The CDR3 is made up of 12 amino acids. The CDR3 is CASSLSSYEQYF. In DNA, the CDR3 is TGTGCCAGCAGCTTATCGTCCTACGAGCAGTACTTC. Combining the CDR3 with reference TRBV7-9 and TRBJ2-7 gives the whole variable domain DTGVSQNPRHKITKRGQNVTFRCDPISEHNRLYWYRQTLGQGPEFLTYFQNEAQLEKSRLLSDRFSAERPKGSFSTLEIQRTEQGDSAMYLCASSLSSYEQYFGPGTRLTVT.

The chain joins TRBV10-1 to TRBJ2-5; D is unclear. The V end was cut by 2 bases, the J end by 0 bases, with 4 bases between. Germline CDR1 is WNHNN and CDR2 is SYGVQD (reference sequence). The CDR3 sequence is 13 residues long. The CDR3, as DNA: TGCGCCAGCAGTGAGACAGACCAAGAGACCCAGTACTTC. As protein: CASSETDQETQYF.

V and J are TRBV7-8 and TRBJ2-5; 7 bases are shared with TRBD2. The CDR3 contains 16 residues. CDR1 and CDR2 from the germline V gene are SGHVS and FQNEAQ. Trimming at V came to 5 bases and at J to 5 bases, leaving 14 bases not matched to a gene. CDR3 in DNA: TGTGCCAGCAGCCTTTATACTCGGCGGGGGAGGGAGACCCAGTACTTC. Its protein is CASSLYTRRGRETQYF.

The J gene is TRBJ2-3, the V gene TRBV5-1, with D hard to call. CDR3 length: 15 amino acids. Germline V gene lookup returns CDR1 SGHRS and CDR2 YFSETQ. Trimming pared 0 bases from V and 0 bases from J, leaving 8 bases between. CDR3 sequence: CASSLVFTSTDTQYF. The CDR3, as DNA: TGCGCCAGCAGCTTGGTATTCACTAGCACAGATACGCAGTATTTT.

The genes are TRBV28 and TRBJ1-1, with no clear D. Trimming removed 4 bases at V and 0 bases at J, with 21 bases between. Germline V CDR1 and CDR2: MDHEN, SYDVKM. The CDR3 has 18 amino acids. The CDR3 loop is CASSSLRAGLRMNTEAFF. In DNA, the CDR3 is TGTGCCAGCAGTTCATTACGTGCGGGGTTGAGAATGAACACTGAAGCTTTCTTT.

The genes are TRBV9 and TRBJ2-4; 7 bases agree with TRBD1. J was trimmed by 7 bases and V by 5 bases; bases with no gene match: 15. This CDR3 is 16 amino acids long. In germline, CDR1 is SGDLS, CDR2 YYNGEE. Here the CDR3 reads CASSPTIDRVRNIQYF. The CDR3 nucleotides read TGTGCCAGCAGTCCGACTATTGACAGGGTTCGGAACATTCAGTACTTC.

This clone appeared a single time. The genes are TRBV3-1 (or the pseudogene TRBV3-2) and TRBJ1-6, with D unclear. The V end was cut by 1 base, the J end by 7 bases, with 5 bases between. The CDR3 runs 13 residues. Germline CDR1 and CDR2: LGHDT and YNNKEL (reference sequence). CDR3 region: CASSQGRNSPLHF. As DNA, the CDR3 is TGTGCCAGCAGCCAAGGGCGGAATTCACCCCTCCACTTT.

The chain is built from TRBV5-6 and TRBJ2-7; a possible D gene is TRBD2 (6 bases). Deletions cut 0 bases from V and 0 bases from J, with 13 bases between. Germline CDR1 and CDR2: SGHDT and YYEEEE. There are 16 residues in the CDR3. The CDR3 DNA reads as TGTGCCAGCAGCTTGGACTACGGGAGCATCTCCTACGAGCAGTACTTC. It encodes CASSLDYGSISYEQYF.

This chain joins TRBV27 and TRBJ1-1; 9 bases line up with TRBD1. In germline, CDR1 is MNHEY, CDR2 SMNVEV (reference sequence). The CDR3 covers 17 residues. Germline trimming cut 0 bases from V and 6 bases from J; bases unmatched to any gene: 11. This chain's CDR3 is CASSLSGTGSPSAEAFF. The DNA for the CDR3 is TGTGCCAGCAGTTTATCGGGGACAGGGTCCCCGAGTGCTGAAGCTTTCTTT.

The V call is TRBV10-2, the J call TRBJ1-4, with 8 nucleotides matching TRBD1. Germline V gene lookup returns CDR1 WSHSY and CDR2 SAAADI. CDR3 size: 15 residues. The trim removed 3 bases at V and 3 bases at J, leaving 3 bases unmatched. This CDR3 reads CASSDLTGANEKLFF. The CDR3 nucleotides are TGCGCCAGCAGTGACCTGACAGGGGCTAATGAAAAACTGTTTTTT.

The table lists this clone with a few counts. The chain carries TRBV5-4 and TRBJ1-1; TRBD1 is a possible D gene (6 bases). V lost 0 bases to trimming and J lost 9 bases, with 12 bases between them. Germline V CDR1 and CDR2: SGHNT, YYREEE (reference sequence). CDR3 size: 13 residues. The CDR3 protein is CASSLVTDRKAFF. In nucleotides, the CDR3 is TGTGCCAGCAGCTTGGTAACGGACAGAAAAGCTTTCTTT.

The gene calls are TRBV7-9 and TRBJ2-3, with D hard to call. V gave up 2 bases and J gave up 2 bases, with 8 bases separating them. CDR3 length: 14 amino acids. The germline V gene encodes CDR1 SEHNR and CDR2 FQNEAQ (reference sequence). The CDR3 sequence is CASSLQEITDTQYF. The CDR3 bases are TGTGCCAGCAGCTTACAGGAAATCACAGATACGCAGTATTTT.

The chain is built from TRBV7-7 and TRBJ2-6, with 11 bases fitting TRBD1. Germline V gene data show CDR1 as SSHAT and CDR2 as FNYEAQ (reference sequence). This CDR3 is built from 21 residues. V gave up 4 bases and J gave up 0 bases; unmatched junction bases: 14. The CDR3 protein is CASSSRLGQGDPSSGANVLTF. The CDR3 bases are TGTGCCAGCAGCTCTAGGCTGGGACAGGGGGATCCTAGCTCTGGGGCCAACGTCCTGACTTTC.

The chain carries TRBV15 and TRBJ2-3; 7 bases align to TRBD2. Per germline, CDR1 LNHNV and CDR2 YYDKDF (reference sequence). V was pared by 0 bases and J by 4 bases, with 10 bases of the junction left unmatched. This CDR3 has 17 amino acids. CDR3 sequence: CATSRDRETGGADTQYF. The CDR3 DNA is TGTGCCACCAGCAGAGATCGGGAGACGGGGGGAGCAGATACGCAGTATTTT.

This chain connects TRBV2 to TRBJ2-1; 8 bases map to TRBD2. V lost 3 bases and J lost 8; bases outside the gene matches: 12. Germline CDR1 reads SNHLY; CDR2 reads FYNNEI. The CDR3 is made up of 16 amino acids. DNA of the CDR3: TGTGCCAGCAGTGAGAGCGGGGGTTCTATGGGGGATGAGCAGTTCTTC. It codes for CASSESGGSMGDEQFF. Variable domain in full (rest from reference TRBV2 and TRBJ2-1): EPEVTQTPSHQVTQMGQEVILRCVPISNHLYFYWYRQILGQKVEFLVSFYNNEISEKSEIFDDQFSVERPDGSNFTLKIRSTKLEDSAMYFCASSESGGSMGDEQFFGPGTRLTVL.

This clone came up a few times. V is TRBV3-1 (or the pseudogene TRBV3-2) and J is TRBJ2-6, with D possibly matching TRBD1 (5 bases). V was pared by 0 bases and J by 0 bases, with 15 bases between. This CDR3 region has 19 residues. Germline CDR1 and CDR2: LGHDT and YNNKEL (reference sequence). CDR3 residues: CASSQDWGSFRSGANVLTF. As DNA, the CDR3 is TGTGCCAGCAGCCAAGATTGGGGCAGTTTCCGCTCTGGGGCCAACGTCCTGACTTTC.

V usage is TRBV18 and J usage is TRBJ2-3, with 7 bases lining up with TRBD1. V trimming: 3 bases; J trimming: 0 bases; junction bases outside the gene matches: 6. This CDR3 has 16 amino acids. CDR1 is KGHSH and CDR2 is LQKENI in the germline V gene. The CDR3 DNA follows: TGTGCCAGCTCACCCTGGGACAGCCGCAGCACAGATACGCAGTATTTT. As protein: CASSPWDSRSTDTQYF.